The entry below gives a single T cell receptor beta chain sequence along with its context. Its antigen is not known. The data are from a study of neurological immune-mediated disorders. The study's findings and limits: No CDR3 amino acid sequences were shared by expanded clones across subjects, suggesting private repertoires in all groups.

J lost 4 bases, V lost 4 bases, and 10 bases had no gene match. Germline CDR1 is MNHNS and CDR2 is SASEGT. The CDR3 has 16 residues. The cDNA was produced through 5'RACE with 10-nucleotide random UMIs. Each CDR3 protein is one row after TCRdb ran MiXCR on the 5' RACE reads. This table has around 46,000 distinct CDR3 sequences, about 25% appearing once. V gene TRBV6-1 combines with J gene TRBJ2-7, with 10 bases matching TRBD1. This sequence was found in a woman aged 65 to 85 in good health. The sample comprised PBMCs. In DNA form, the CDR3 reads TGTGCCAGCAGTGCCTCCGGGACAGGGGAGGGTTACGAGCAGTACTTC. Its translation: CASSASGTGEGYEQYF.